This TCR beta chain was sequenced for a study of blood T cell repertoires in COVID-19 (dated by TCRdb to 2018 to 2021). A note on the overall study: Collaborator samples came from the United States, Italy and Spain and covered acute and convalescent phases of COVID-19. The material from the prospective study consisted of cDNA or gDNA derived from T cells, B-cell-depleted T cells, or PBMCs. The dataset comprised deeply sampled blood TCRbeta repertoires from subjects exposed to, actively infected with, or recovered from COVID-19. The repertoires were released in a freely available public database meant as a resource for research on the immune response to SARS-CoV-2. The samples were drawn from two sources: the first 160 participants of the ongoing ImmuneRACE study, and over 1,000 subjects contributed by 6 global collaborators. Nearly every sample came with metadata listing a de-identified subject ID, COVID-19 status, age in years and sex. Where HLA class I and class II types were available, the types were taken from metadata supplied by the sample provider, not from assay-based typing. Overall study outcomes, separate from this receptor: The quantity of clinical and demographic metadata differed by source and by participant and was supplied without curation.

CDR1 MNHEY and CDR2 SMNVEV are derived from the germline V gene (reference sequence). The CDR3 runs 13 amino acids, cysteine and phenylalanine included. Only the CDR3 DNA stays, 39 bases, in frame from base 1. V loses 6 bases, J loses 3 bases, and the germline ends lie 10 bases apart. Notes on this clone: Its antigen remains unidentified. Base-call qualities are not available, and no considerably larger clone is one nucleotide away.

Collaborating institutions collected whole blood in K2EDTA tubes following their own protocols. For TCRbeta analysis, collaborator samples were shipped as frozen whole blood, as isolated PBMCs, or as DNA extracted from either sample type. TCRbeta CDR3 regions were amplified from genomic DNA by means of the immunoSEQ Assay, a bias-controlled multiplex PCR. In the source study's methods: The number of nucleated cells in each sample was estimated from the amplification of reference gene primers within the assay. Sequence reads were collapsed and filtered to measure the absolute abundance of every unique TCRbeta CDR3 rearrangement. For each sample, productive Simpson clonality was calculated by taking the square root of Simpson's diversity index across productive rearrangements. The immuneACCESS repertoire file appears here via TCRdb, limited to in-frame rearrangements. These files lack a portion of the clones; in checked studies, under half of the deficit traces to unresolved V genes, and the cause of the others is not known. V, J and clone size are taken as reported in that table, and D and trimming were inferred from the DNA itself. Present in this sample are 95,000 to 120,000 clones, roughly 88% of which were seen just once. Roughly 2.3% of the sample is held by the ten biggest clonotypes.

Material: peripheral blood. This clonotype was obtained from a human donor in a cohort sampled during active COVID-19. The rearranged chain carries TRBV27 and TRBJ2-3; TRBD2 is possibly the D segment (6 matching bases). At the DNA level, the sequence is TGTGCCAGCAGATTAGCGGATACAGATACGCAGTATTTT. Its coded protein is CASRLADTDTQYF.